The entry below gives a single T cell receptor (beta chain) sequence along with its context. Its matching antigen is unknown. The data belong to a study of OX40 agonist ivuxolimab in advanced cancers. The study's findings and limits: At doses 0.1 to 3.0 mg/kg, CD4+ and CD8+ clones expanded.

Profiling relied on immunoSEQ multiplex PCR, and the TCRdb table lists in-frame clones only, not all of them. Among about 50,000 clones listed, around four fifths were seen once. V shed 2 bases and J shed 8 bases, with 9 bases lying between them. The germline V gene encodes CDR1 WSHSY and CDR2 SAAADI. The CDR3 is 13 amino acids. This TCR was recovered from an adult with an advanced solid tumor such as melanoma, head and neck, liver or kidney cancer. This chain joins TRBV10-2 and TRBJ1-4; D gene ambiguous. The input for sequencing was CD4+ or CD8+ T cells sorted from blood, taken in a trial of the OX40 agonist ivuxolimab. CDR3 sequence (DNA): TGCGCCAGCAGTGAGATAGGGTTCGAAAAACTGTTTTTT. This translates into CASSEIGFEKLFF.